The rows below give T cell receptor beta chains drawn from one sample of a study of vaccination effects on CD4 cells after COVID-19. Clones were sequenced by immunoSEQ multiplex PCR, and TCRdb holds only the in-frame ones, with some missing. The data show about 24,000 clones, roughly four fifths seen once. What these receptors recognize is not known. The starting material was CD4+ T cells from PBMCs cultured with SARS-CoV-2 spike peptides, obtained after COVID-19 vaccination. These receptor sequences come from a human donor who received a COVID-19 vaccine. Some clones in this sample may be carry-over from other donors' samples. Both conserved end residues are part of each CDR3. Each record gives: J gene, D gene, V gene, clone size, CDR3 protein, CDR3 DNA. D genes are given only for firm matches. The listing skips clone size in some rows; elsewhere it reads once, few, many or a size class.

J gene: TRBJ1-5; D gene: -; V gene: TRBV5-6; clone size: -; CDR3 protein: CASSLRQDDQPQHF; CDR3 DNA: TGTGCCAGCAGCTTGAGGCAGGATGATCAGCCCCAGCATTTT
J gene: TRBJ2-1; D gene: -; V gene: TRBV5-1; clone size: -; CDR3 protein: CASSPWTQYNEQFF; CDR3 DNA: TGCGCCAGCAGCCCCTGGACACAGTACAATGAGCAGTTCTTC
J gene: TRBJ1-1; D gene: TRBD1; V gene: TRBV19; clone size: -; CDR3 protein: CASRKQGTEAFF; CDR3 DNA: TGTGCCAGTAGGAAACAGGGGACTGAAGCTTTCTTT
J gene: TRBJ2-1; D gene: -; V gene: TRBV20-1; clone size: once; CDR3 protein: CSASATGRGEQFF; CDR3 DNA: TGCAGTGCTAGTGCTACAGGGAGAGGTGAGCAGTTCTTC
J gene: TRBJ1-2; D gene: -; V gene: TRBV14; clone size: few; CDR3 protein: CASSQARNYGYTF; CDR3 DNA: TGTGCCAGCAGCCAAGCCAGAAACTATGGCTACACCTTC
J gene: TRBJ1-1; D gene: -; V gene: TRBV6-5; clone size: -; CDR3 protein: CASSYSKGRGSEAFF; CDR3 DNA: TGTGCCAGCAGTTACTCGAAAGGCAGGGGCTCTGAAGCTTTCTTT
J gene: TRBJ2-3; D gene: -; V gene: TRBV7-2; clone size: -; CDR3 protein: CASSAGLSTDTQYF; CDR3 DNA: TGTGCCAGCAGCGCGGGACTTAGCACAGATACGCAGTATTTT
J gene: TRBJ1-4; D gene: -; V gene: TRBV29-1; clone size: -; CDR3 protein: CSVGGGAGNEKLFF; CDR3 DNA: TGCAGCGTTGGGGGGGGCGCGGGTAATGAAAAACTGTTTTTT
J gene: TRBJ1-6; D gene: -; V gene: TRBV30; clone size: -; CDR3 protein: CAWSRAPGSPLHF; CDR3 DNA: TGTGCCTGGAGTAGAGCTCCGGGTTCACCCCTCCACTTT
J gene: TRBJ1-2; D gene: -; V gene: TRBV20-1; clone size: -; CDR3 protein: CSAWGAHGYTF; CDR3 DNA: TGCAGTGCCTGGGGGGCCCATGGCTACACCTTC
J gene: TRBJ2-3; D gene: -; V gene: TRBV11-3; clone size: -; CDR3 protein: CASSRTDTQYF; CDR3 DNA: TGTGCCAGCAGCCGCACAGATACGCAGTATTTT
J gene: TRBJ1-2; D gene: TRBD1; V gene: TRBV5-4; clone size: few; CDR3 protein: CASSSGGGNYGYTF; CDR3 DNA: TGTGCCAGCAGCTCAGGGGGCGGTAACTATGGCTACACCTTC
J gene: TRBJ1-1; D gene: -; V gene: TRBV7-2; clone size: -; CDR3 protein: CASSLVGQGTEAFF; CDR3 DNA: TGTGCCAGCAGCTTAGTGGGGCAGGGGACTGAAGCTTTCTTT
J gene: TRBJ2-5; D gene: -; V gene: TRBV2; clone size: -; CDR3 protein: CASIQETQYF; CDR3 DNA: TGTGCCAGCATCCAAGAGACCCAGTACTTC
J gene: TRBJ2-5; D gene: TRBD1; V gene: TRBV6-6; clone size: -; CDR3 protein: CASSYRTGGETQYF; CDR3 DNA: TGTGCCAGCAGTTACCGGACAGGGGGAGAGACCCAGTACTTC
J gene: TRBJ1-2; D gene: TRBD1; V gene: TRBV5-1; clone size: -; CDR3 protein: CASSPDRDLGYTF; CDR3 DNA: TGCGCCAGCAGCCCAGACAGGGACCTAGGCTACACCTTC
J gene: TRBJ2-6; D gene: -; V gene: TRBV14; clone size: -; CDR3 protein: CASSHRRPTSGANVLTF; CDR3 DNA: TGTGCCAGCAGCCACCGCCGACCCACCTCTGGGGCCAACGTCCTGACTTTC
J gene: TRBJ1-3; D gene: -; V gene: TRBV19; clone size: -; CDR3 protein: CASSIDLSIARRSSSGNTIYF; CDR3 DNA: TGTGCCAGTAGTATAGATCTTTCAATAGCTCGACGGAGCTCCTCTGGAAACACCATATATTTT
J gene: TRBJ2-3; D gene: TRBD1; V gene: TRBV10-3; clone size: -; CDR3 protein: CATGLTGNTDTQYF; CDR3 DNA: TGTGCCACCGGCTTGACAGGGAACACAGATACGCAGTATTTT
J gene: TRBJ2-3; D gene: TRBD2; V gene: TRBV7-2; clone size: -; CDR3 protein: CASSPTSGGAGDTQYF; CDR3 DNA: TGTGCCAGCAGTCCGACTAGCGGGGGGGCGGGAGATACGCAGTATTTT
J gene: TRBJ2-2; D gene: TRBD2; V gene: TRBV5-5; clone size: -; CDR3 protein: CASRRGGNTGELFF; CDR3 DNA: TGTGCCAGCAGACGGGGGGGGAACACCGGGGAGCTGTTTTTT